The 23 T cell receptor beta chains given below trace back to one sample, sequenced in a study of beta chain features in type 1 diabetes. Every isolated RNA sample was fully reverse transcribed, so sequencing captured expressed TCRB transcripts. Data came from immunoSEQ multiplex PCR; TCRdb stores just in-frame clones and leaves some out. This repertoire shows 500,000 to 700,000 clones, roughly 15% found once; its top ten account for approximately 0.087%. Sequencing was carried out using naive CD4+ T cells from blood. These receptors came from a man in his late teens or twenties in good health.

This clone turned up a few times. The CDR3 loop is CASSLADGHNQPQHF. DNA for the CDR3: TGCGCCAGCAGCTTGGCTGACGGACACAATCAGCCCCAGCATTTT. V usage is TRBV5-1 and J usage is TRBJ1-5; TRBD1 might be the D (5 bases). The CDR3 spans 15 residues. V was pared by 0 bases and J by 3 bases, with 10 bases between. CDR1 and CDR2 (germline): SGHRS, YFSETQ.

The CDR3 nucleotides read TGTGCCAGCAGCTTAATGCGGGCGCGAGAGACCCAGTACTTC. Translation: CASSLMRARETQYF. The chain joins TRBV7-2 to TRBJ2-5, with D possibly TRBD2 on 5 matching bases. The V end lost 2 bases, the J end lost 4 bases, and 11 bases lay between the germline ends. Germline lookup yields CDR1 SGHTA and CDR2 FQGNSA. The CDR3 length is 14 residues.

This chain joins TRBV30 and TRBJ2-3, with unresolved D. The CDR3 sequence is 13 residues long. Germline V gene data show CDR1 as GTSNPN and CDR2 as SVGIG (reference sequence). The V end was cut by 2 bases, the J end by 2 bases, with 8 bases between. In DNA form, the CDR3 reads TGTGCCTGGAGTCTCCGCAACACAGATACGCAGTATTTT. Translated: CAWSLRNTDTQYF.

This rearrangement joins TRBV28 to TRBJ2-7; TRBD2 might be the D (5 bases). The CDR3 length is 15 residues. Germline-derived CDR1 and CDR2 are MDHEN and SYDVKM. The V and J ends lost 0 bases and 1 base respectively, with 10 bases between them. The DNA of the CDR3 is TGTGCCAGCAGTTTATGGTCGGGAAGGTCCTACGAGCAGTACTTC. Its translation: CASSLWSGRSYEQYF.

The genes are TRBV2 and TRBJ1-2; a weak D match, TRBD1 (6 bases). V lost 2 bases and J 7 bases, leaving 17 bases between the germline ends. The CDR3 is made up of 15 amino acids. Germline V gene data show CDR1 as SNHLY and CDR2 as FYNNEI. CDR3 bases: TGTGCCAGCAGTGAAAGCGGGGGGGCTCGTCTTGGCTACACCTTC. Residues: CASSESGGARLGYTF.

The genes are TRBV29-1 and TRBJ2-1; TRBD2 agrees at 12 bases. Germline values: CDR1 SQVTM, CDR2 ANQGSEA. The V gene end was trimmed by 4 bases and the J gene end by 4 bases; junction bases not matched to a gene: 8. CDR3 length: 16 amino acids. CDR3 sequence reads: CSVGLAGVRGYNEQFF. CDR3 DNA sequence: TGCAGCGTTGGACTAGCGGGAGTAAGGGGATACAATGAGCAGTTCTTC.

This clone was detected only a few times. This chain uses TRBV5-1 with TRBJ2-1, with D possibly TRBD1 on 7 matching bases. CDR1 SGHRS and CDR2 YFSETQ come from the germline V gene. V was pared by 4 bases and J by 10 bases, with 18 bases between. The CDR3 is made up of 14 amino acids. CDR3 nucleotides: TGCGCCAGCAGCGCGGGACAGTCCTATGGGGAGCAGTTCTTC. Translating gives CASSAGQSYGEQFF.

This rearrangement joins TRBV5-6 to TRBJ1-2; 7 positions match TRBD1. Trimming cost V 0 bases and J 8 bases; bases outside gene matches: 7. Germline values: CDR1 SGHDT, CDR2 YYEEEE. The CDR3 totals 14 residues. The chain's CDR3 is CASSLGQGNGGYTF. In DNA, the CDR3 is TGTGCCAGCAGCTTGGGACAGGGCAATGGCGGCTACACCTTC.

This rearrangement joins TRBV27 to TRBJ2-5; D not certain. Germline V CDR1 and CDR2: MNHEY, SMNVEV (reference sequence). The CDR3 extends over 14 amino acids. The ends were cut back, 3 bases at V and 1 base at J, with 9 bases in the middle. CDR3 sequence (DNA): TGTGCCAGCAGTTTGTACGCCCTCCAAGAGACCCAGTACTTC. This codes for CASSLYALQETQYF.

This clone has more than one count but fewer than ten. The rearrangement links TRBV27 to TRBJ2-3; D not resolved. Germline CDR1 reads MNHEY; CDR2 reads SMNVEV (reference sequence). V was shortened by 6 bases and J by 0 bases, with 16 bases between the two germline ends. The CDR3 has 16 residues. The CDR3 nucleotides read TGTGCCAGCAGCCTATTCCATCGATTTAGCACAGATACGCAGTATTTT. Amino acid sequence: CASSLFHRFSTDTQYF.

The gene calls are TRBV1 and TRBJ2-1; the D call TRBD2 from the table was never checked on the DNA. TRBV1 is a pseudogene segment. This CDR3 contains 19 residues. The DNA of the CDR3 is TGCACCAGCAGCCAAGCCACATGGGGTCTAGCGGGAGTCCCTCGGGAGCAGTTCTTC. It codes for CTSSQATWGLAGVPREQFF.

This clone was counted between two and nine times. This chain connects TRBV30 to TRBJ1-5; TRBD1 might be the D (5 bases). Germline CDR1 is GTSNPN and CDR2 is SVGIG (reference sequence). Trimming left V 2 bases short and J 6 bases short, with 8 bases between. This CDR3 has 12 amino acids. The CDR3 coding sequence is TGTGCCTGGAGTATGAGGGGTCAGCCCCAGCATTTT. Amino acid sequence: CAWSMRGQPQHF.

The sample holds a few counts of this clone. The same CDR3 also results from other DNA sequences found in this sample. CDR3 coding DNA: TGTGCCAGCTCACCGGGGCAAGAGACCCAGTACTTC. It encodes CASSPGQETQYF. The genes are TRBV18 and TRBJ2-5; D is unresolved. This CDR3 has 12 amino acids. CDR1 and CDR2 from the germline V gene are KGHSH and LQKENI. Trimming cost V 3 bases and J 2 bases, with 4 bases left between them.

This chain connects TRBV15 to TRBJ1-5; maybe TRBD1 (5 bases). Between the trimmed V and J ends, which lost 3 bases and 3 bases, there was a span of 15 bases. Germline lookup yields CDR1 LNHNV and CDR2 YYDKDF (reference sequence). The CDR3 has 16 residues. The CDR3 loop reads CATSRGFGGDNQPQHF. CDR3 nucleotides: TGTGCCACCAGCAGGGGCTTTGGGGGAGACAATCAGCCCCAGCATTTT. Complete variable domain (other parts from reference TRBV15 and TRBJ1-5): DAMVIQNPRYQVTQFGKPVTLSCSQTLNHNVMYWYQQKSSQAPKLLFHYYDKDFNNEADTPDNFQSRRPNTSFCFLDIRSPGLGDTAMYLCATSRGFGGDNQPQHFGDGTRLSIL.

This chain connects TRBV29-1 to TRBJ2-2; D call uncertain. The CDR3 extends over 13 amino acids. The germline gives CDR1 SQVTM, CDR2 ANQGSEA. The germline V and J ends were trimmed by 4 bases and 3 bases, with 9 bases remaining between them. DNA for the CDR3: TGCAGCGTTGCGGCATCTTACACCGGGGAGCTGTTTTTT. Its translation is CSVAASYTGELFF.

A few counts support this clone. This chain joins TRBV30 and TRBJ2-1; TRBD2 aligns across 13 bases. V gave up 3 bases and J gave up 7 bases; unmatched junction bases: 12. This CDR3 has 17 amino acids. Germline CDR1 is GTSNPN and CDR2 is SVGIG (reference sequence). CDR3 amino acids: CAWSAWRTSGGMNEQFF. The CDR3 DNA is TGTGCCTGGAGCGCGTGGAGGACTAGCGGGGGCATGAATGAGCAGTTCTTC.

The chain has TRBV7-2 and TRBJ1-3; D ambiguous. V was trimmed by 1 base and J by 2 bases, leaving 15 bases between them. Germline V gene lookup returns CDR1 SGHTA and CDR2 FQGNSA. The CDR3 has 17 residues. Written as DNA, the CDR3 is TGTGCCAGCAGCTTAGGGTCCGAGCGGATACCTGGAAACACCATATATTTT. Its protein is CASSLGSERIPGNTIYF.

This clone was recorded a few times. V gene TRBV28 combines with J gene TRBJ2-5; D possibly corresponds to TRBD1 (6 bases). Deletions cut 6 bases from V and 3 bases from J, with 17 bases between. This CDR3 contains 15 residues. Per the germline V gene, CDR1 is MDHEN and CDR2 is SYDVKM. CDR3 in amino acids: CASSPTGIAKETQYF. Here the CDR3 DNA reads TGTGCCAGCAGCCCTACAGGGATAGCAAAAGAGACCCAGTACTTC. Together with reference TRBV28 and TRBJ2-5, the CDR3 gives the full variable domain: DVKVTQSSRYLVKRTGEKVFLECVQDMDHENMFWYRQDPGLGLRLIYFSYDVKMKEKGDIPEGYSVSREKKERFSLILESASTNQTSMYLCASSPTGIAKETQYFGPGTRLLVL.

This clone has just a few counts. V usage is TRBV18 and J usage is TRBJ2-6; 7 bases agree with TRBD1. The length of the CDR3 is 16 residues. V lost 1 base and J lost 2; bases outside the gene matches: 2. CDR1 and CDR2 from the germline V gene are KGHSH and LQKENI. The CDR3 sequence is CASSPLGTAGANVLTF. For the CDR3, the DNA is TGTGCCAGCTCACCACTAGGGACAGCTGGGGCCAACGTCCTGACTTTC.

This clone showed up just a few times. The rearrangement links TRBV19 to TRBJ1-2; D not certain. Germline V gene data show CDR1 as LNHDA and CDR2 as SQIVND (reference sequence). V shed 2 bases and J shed 3 bases, with 10 bases lying between them. CDR3 length equals 14 residues. The DNA for the CDR3 is TGTGCCAGTAGTATACCGTCGGTCTACTATGGCTACACCTTC. The encoded protein is CASSIPSVYYGYTF. Full variable domain (remainder filled in from reference TRBV19 and TRBJ1-2): DGGITQSPKYLFRKEGQNVTLSCEQNLNHDAMYWYRQDPGQGLRLIYYSQIVNDFQKGDIAEGYSVSREKKESFPLTVTSAQKNPTAFYLCASSIPSVYYGYTFGSGTRLTVV.

The chain combines TRBV27 with TRBJ2-1; D not certain. The V end was cut by 5 bases, the J end by 0 bases, with 14 bases between. Germline lookup yields CDR1 MNHEY and CDR2 SMNVEV (reference sequence). This CDR3 contains 16 residues. CDR3 nucleotides: TGTGCCAGCAGTATACGACTCCTCAGCTCCTACAATGAGCAGTTCTTC. Its translation is CASSIRLLSSYNEQFF.

This clone turned up a few times. This chain connects TRBV14 to TRBJ2-1, with D possibly TRBD1 on 6 matching bases. V was pared by 2 bases and J by 7 bases, with 18 bases between. The CDR3 is made up of 16 amino acids. The germline CDR1 and CDR2 sequences are SGHDN and FVKESK. The CDR3 spells CASSQKRDIPKNEQFF. CDR3 nucleotide sequence: TGTGCCAGCAGCCAAAAAAGGGACATCCCCAAAAATGAGCAGTTCTTC.

Regarding this clone: One junction end disagrees with the germline gene, perhaps due to a read error. The CDR3 region has the DNA TGTGCCAGCAGCTTGGGACAGGGGGCCCGCCGGATTAGCGGGAGGGCCGTAGTGTTC. Amino acids: CASSLGQGARRISGRAVVF. The chain is built from TRBV11-2 and TRBJ2-4; TRBD1 might be the D (12 bases). The CDR3 has 19 amino acids. CDR1 and CDR2 from the germline V gene are SGHAT and FQNNGV. The entire variable domain, with the rest obtained from reference TRBV11-2 and TRBJ2-4, is as follows: EAGVAQSPRYKIIEKRQSVAFWCNPISGHATLYWYQQILGQGPKLLIQFQNNGVVDDSQLPKDRFSAERLKGVDSTLKIQPAKLEDSAVYLCASSLGQGARRISGRAVVFGAGTRLSVL.